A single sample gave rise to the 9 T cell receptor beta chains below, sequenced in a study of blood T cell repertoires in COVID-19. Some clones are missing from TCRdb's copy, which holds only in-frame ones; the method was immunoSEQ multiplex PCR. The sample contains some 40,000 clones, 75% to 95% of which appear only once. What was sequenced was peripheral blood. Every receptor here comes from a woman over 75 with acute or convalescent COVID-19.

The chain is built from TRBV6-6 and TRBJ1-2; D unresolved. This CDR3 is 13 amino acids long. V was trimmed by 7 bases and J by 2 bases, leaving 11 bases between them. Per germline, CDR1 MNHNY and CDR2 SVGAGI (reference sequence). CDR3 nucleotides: TGTGCCAGCACCCCACAGAGAAACTATGGCTACACCTTC. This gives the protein CASTPQRNYGYTF.

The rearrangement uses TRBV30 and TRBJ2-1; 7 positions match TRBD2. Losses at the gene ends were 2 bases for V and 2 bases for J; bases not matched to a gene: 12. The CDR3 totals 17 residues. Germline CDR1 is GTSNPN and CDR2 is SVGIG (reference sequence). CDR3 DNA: TGTGCCTGGAGTTACTGGAGGGCGGGAGAAACCTACAATGAGCAGTTCTTC. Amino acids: CAWSYWRAGETYNEQFF.

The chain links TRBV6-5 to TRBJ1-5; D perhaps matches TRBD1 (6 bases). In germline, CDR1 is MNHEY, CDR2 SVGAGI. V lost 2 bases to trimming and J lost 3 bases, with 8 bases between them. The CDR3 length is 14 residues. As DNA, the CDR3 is TGTGCCAGCAGTTACGGGGGGGCCAATCAGCCCCAGCATTTT. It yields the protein CASSYGGANQPQHF.

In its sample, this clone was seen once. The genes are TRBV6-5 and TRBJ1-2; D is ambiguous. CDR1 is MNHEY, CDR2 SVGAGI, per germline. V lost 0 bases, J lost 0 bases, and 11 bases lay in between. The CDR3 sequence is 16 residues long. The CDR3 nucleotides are TGTGCCAGCAGTTACTCGGCAGGCGAAACTAACTATGGCTACACCTTC. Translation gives CASSYSAGETNYGYTF.

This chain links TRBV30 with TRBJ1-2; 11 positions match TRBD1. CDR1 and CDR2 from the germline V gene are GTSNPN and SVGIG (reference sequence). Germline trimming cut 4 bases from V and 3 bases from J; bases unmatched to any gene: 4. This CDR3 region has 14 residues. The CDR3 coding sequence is TGTGCCTGGAACGGACAGGGGGCATACTATGGCTACACCTTC. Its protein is CAWNGQGAYYGYTF.

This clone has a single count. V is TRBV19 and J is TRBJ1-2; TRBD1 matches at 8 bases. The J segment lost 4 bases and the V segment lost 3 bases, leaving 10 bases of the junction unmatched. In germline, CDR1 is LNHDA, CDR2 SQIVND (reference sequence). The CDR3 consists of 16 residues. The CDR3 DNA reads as TGTGCCAGTAGTATTAACCGACCGGGACAGGTCTATGGCTACACCTTC. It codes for CASSINRPGQVYGYTF.

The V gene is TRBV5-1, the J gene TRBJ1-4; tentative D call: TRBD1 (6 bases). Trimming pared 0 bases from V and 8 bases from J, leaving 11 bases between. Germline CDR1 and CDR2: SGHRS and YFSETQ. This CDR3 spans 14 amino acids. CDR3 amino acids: CASSLGTGSEKLFF. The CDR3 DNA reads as TGCGCCAGCAGCTTGGGCACAGGGAGCGAAAAACTGTTTTTT.

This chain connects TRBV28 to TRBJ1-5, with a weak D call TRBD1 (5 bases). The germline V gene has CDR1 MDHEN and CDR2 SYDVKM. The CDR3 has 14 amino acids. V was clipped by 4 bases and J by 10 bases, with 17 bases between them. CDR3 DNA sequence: TGTGCCAGCAGTTCCCTGGGGCGCCAGGAACCCCAGCATTTT. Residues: CASSSLGRQEPQHF.

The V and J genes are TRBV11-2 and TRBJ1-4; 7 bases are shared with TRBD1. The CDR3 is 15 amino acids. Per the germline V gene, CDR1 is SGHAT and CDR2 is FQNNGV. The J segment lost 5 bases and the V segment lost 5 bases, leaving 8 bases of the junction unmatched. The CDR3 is CASSPRDSPNEKLFF. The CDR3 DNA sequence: TGTGCCAGCAGCCCCCGGGACAGTCCCAATGAAAAACTGTTTTTT.